A selection of T cell receptor beta chains follows, all from one sample in a study of blood T cell repertoires in COVID-19. Assay: immunoSEQ multiplex PCR; the TCRdb copy retains only in-frame clones and omits some. The sample shows about 210,000 clones, 89% of them seen only once. The sample comprised peripheral blood. The origin of the receptors is a woman aged 40 to 50 with acute or convalescent COVID-19. Both conserved end residues are part of each CDR3. A D gene is named only where the DNA matches it firmly. Only part of the rows carry a size: once, few, many, or a class if the clone is expanded.

>TRBV14|TRBJ2-1|NA|TRBD2
CASSQDRLAANEQFF
TGTGCCAGCAGCCAAGACCGGCTAGCGGCCAATGAGCAGTTCTTC
>TRBV19|TRBJ1-2|NA|TRBD1
CASSIGGTGGDGYTF
TGTGCCAGTAGTATAGGCGGGACAGGGGGCGATGGCTACACCTTC
>TRBV2|TRBJ1-4|NA|NA
CASPGATNEKLFF
TGTGCCAGTCCGGGGGCAACTAATGAAAAACTGTTTTTT
>TRBV14|TRBJ2-3|few|TRBD2
CASSQVPSGTDTQYF
TGTGCCAGCAGCCAAGTGCCTAGCGGAACAGATACGCAGTATTTT
>TRBV6-5|TRBJ1-2|NA|NA
CASVGQGNNYGYTF
TGTGCCAGCGTAGGGCAGGGAAATAACTATGGCTACACCTTC
>TRBV9|TRBJ1-2|NA|NA
CASSVGRPGEHGYTF
TGTGCCAGCAGCGTAGGGAGACCAGGGGAACATGGCTACACCTTC
>TRBV30|TRBJ1-1|NA|NA
CAWGRMNTEAFF
TGTGCCTGGGGGAGGATGAACACTGAAGCTTTCTTT
>TRBV4-1|TRBJ2-5|once|TRBD2
CASSQLPGRLAGGLEGETQYF
TGCGCCAGCAGCCAGCTCCCTGGTAGACTAGCGGGGGGTTTGGAGGGAGAGACCCAGTACTTC
>TRBV6-5|TRBJ2-2|NA|NA
CASRALSDTGELFF
TGTGCCAGCAGGGCCCTTTCCGATACCGGGGAGCTGTTTTTT
>TRBV10-3|TRBJ1-4|few|TRBD1
CAISESRQGGEKLFF
TGTGCCATCAGTGAGTCGCGACAGGGTGGTGAAAAACTGTTTTTT
>TRBV27|TRBJ1-1|few|NA
CASSLWGGDTEAFF
TGTGCCAGCAGTTTATGGGGAGGCGACACTGAAGCTTTCTTT
>TRBV18|TRBJ1-2|NA|TRBD1
CASSPNSDRRWYGYTF
TGTGCCAGCTCACCAAACTCGGACAGGAGGTGGTATGGCTACACCTTC
>TRBV5-1|TRBJ1-2|NA|NA
CASSLGLTGNYGYTF
TGCGCCAGCAGCTTGGGCCTGACAGGCAACTATGGCTACACCTTC
>TRBV19|TRBJ1-3|NA|NA
CASSINYEASSGNTIYF
TGTGCCAGTAGTATAAATTATGAAGCAAGCTCTGGAAACACCATATATTTT
>TRBV24-1|TRBJ2-2|NA|TRBD2
CATSEVRLAELGGELFF
TGTGCCACCAGTGAGGTTAGACTAGCGGAGCTTGGCGGGGAGCTGTTTTTT
>TRBV5-1|TRBJ1-2|NA|NA
CASSLGPLANYGYTF
TGCGCCAGCAGCTTGGGGCCCCTAGCTAACTATGGCTACACCTTC
>TRBV18|TRBJ2-2|NA|TRBD2
CASSPVLSGGANTGELFF
TGTGCCAGCTCACCCGTTCTTAGCGGGGGGGCTAACACCGGGGAGCTGTTTTTT
>TRBV4-1|TRBJ1-3|NA|TRBD1
CASSPPGTVAGNTIYF
TGCGCCAGCAGCCCGCCCGGGACAGTTGCTGGAAACACCATATATTTT
>TRBV12-5|TRBJ1-2|NA|NA
CASGLGRDTYGYTF
TGTGCTAGTGGTTTGGGACGGGACACCTATGGCTACACCTTC
>TRBV18|TRBJ1-2|NA|NA
CASSPSAQANYGYTF
TGTGCCAGCTCACCCTCGGCACAGGCTAACTATGGCTACACCTTC
>TRBV27|TRBJ1-1|NA|TRBD1
CASGLQGAMTEAFF
TGTGCCAGCGGGTTACAGGGGGCGATGACTGAAGCTTTCTTT
>TRBV5-1|TRBJ2-6|once|TRBD2
CASSLGTIRSLGANVLTF
TGCGCCAGCAGCTTAGGGACTATTAGATCTTTGGGGGCCAACGTCCTGACTTTC
>TRBV6-1|TRBJ2-1|NA|NA
CASSDRYSYNEQFF
TGTGCCAGCAGTGACAGATACTCCTACAATGAGCAGTTCTTC
>TRBV28|TRBJ1-3|NA|NA
CASSPGAYRRDGNTIYF
TGTGCCAGCAGTCCTGGCGCTTATCGGCGGGACGGAAACACCATATATTTT
>TRBV5-1|TRBJ2-1|NA|NA
CASRPDGLNEQFF
TGCGCCAGCAGACCGGACGGACTCAATGAGCAGTTCTTC
>TRBV7-2|TRBJ1-5|NA|NA
CASSLGRGLNNQPQHF
TGTGCCAGCAGCTTAGGCAGGGGCCTAAACAATCAGCCCCAGCATTTT
>TRBV9|TRBJ1-6|NA|NA
CASSAEISPSSYNSPLHF
TGTGCCAGCAGCGCCGAGATATCCCCGAGCTCCTATAATTCACCCCTCCACTTT
>TRBV6-5|TRBJ1-5|NA|TRBD1
CASMGQGIDQPQHF
TGTGCCAGCATGGGACAGGGCATCGATCAGCCCCAGCATTTT
>TRBV6-1|TRBJ1-5|NA|NA
CASSEGLDSLRSNQPQHF
TGTGCCAGCAGTGAAGGCCTGGACTCCTTACGAAGCAATCAGCCCCAGCATTTT
>TRBV10-3|TRBJ2-2|NA|TRBD2
CATLAGSNTGELFF
TGTGCCACCCTAGCGGGCTCGAACACCGGGGAGCTGTTTTTT
>TRBV28|TRBJ1-4|NA|NA
CASSLTGKANEKLFF
TGTGCCAGCAGCCTCACAGGGAAGGCTAATGAAAAACTGTTTTTT
>TRBV19|TRBJ1-2|NA|TRBD1
CASRTGPNYGYTF
TGTGCCAGTAGGACAGGGCCTAACTATGGCTACACCTTC
>TRBV2|TRBJ1-1|NA|NA
CASNVRVLNTEAFF
TGTGCCAGCAATGTCAGGGTGTTGAACACTGAAGCTTTCTTT
>TRBV3-1/TRBV3-2|TRBJ2-5|once|TRBD2
CASSPRLAAGETQYF
TGTGCCAGCAGCCCTAGACTAGCAGCTGGGGAGACCCAGTACTTC
>TRBV3-1/TRBV3-2|TRBJ2-5|NA|TRBD1
CASSQEMGNRGRETQYF
TGTGCCAGCAGCCAAGAAATGGGAAACAGGGGGCGGGAGACCCAGTACTTC
>TRBV11-1|TRBJ2-3|once|NA
CASSYKMQDTQYF
TGTGCCAGCAGCTACAAGATGCAAGATACGCAGTATTTT
>TRBV6-1|TRBJ2-5|NA|NA
CASREADWLETQYF
TGTGCCAGCAGAGAAGCGGACTGGCTAGAAACCCAGTACTTC
>TRBV6-6|TRBJ1-2|NA|NA
CASSYSTAGAYGYTF
TGTGCCAGCAGTTACTCGACGGCGGGCGCCTATGGCTACACCTTC
>TRBV27|TRBJ2-1|NA|NA
CASSLRGGAGATNNEQFF
TGTGCCAGCAGTTTAAGAGGGGGGGCGGGGGCCACAAACAATGAGCAGTTCTTC
>TRBV2|TRBJ1-1|NA|TRBD1
CASGRTGGEAFF
TGTGCCAGCGGACGGACAGGGGGCGAAGCTTTCTTT
>TRBV6-5|TRBJ1-6|NA|NA
CASSPSDNHSPLHF
TGTGCCAGCAGTCCCTCGGACAATCATTCACCCCTCCACTTT
>TRBV9|TRBJ2-2|NA|NA
CASSPTSTDANTGELFF
TGTGCCAGCAGCCCCACTAGTACAGACGCGAACACCGGGGAGCTGTTTTTT
>TRBV10-3|TRBJ2-1|NA|NA
CAISESALTGSSSYNEQFF
TGTGCCATCAGTGAGTCAGCCTTAACAGGGTCATCATCCTACAATGAGCAGTTCTTC
>TRBV6-6|TRBJ2-1|NA|NA
CASIKLFGGATNEQFF
TGTGCCAGCATCAAGCTTTTCGGTGGGGCCACCAATGAGCAGTTCTTC
>TRBV6-2/TRBV6-3|TRBJ1-5|NA|NA
CASSRDTSTEPQHF
TGTGCCAGCAGCAGGGACACTTCGACGGAGCCCCAGCATTTT
>TRBV27|TRBJ1-2|NA|TRBD1
CASSAGTGFNYGYTF
TGTGCCAGCAGTGCCGGGACAGGCTTTAACTATGGCTACACCTTC
>TRBV9|TRBJ2-3|NA|NA
CASSVMEIDTQYF
TGTGCCAGCAGCGTAATGGAGATAGATACGCAGTATTTT
>TRBV19|TRBJ1-4|NA|TRBD1
CASRRRDRGSNEKLFF
TGTGCCAGTAGACGCCGGGACAGGGGGTCTAATGAAAAACTGTTTTTT
>TRBV24-1|TRBJ2-5|NA|TRBD1
CATSDSYDRGRGLQETQYF
TGTGCCACCAGTGATTCATACGACCGGGGTAGGGGGCTCCAAGAGACCCAGTACTTC
>TRBV5-6|TRBJ1-5|NA|NA
CASSYGLGNQPQHF
TGTGCCAGCAGCTACGGACTGGGCAATCAGCCCCAGCATTTT
>TRBV7-9|TRBJ2-2|NA|TRBD2
CAIEGERGATGELFF
TGTGCCATCGAGGGCGAGCGGGGGGCCACCGGGGAGCTGTTTTTT
>TRBV11-2|TRBJ2-6|NA|TRBD1
CASSPRDRGSGANVLTF
TGTGCCAGCAGCCCGCGGGACAGGGGCTCTGGGGCCAACGTCCTGACTTTC
>TRBV7-2|TRBJ1-5|NA|NA
CASRLTGWGQPQHF
TGTGCCAGCAGACTAACAGGGTGGGGGCAGCCCCAGCATTTT
>TRBV9|TRBJ2-5|NA|TRBD2
CASSVGSSGVQETQYF
TGTGCCAGCAGCGTAGGGTCTAGCGGGGTCCAAGAGACCCAGTACTTC